The clone carrying this T cell receptor beta chain was detected only a few times. In the original workflow: Amplification from reference gene primers served as the basis for estimated nucleated cell counts. Sequencing was performed with immunoSEQ multiplex PCR; in TCRdb, only in-frame clones are kept and a portion is missing. V, J and clone size are taken as reported in that table, and D and trimming were inferred from the DNA itself. The sample holds some 170,000 clones, about 90% seen once. The data were obtained in a study of blood T cell repertoires in COVID-19. Study as a whole: Material from acute and convalescent COVID-19 was sourced from the United States, Italy and Spain.

CDR3 length equals 15 residues. Germline lookup yields CDR1 LGHDT and CDR2 YNNKEL (reference sequence). Trimming removed 4 bases from V and 4 bases from J; junction bases left unmatched: 6. The specimen sequenced was PBMCs or T cells enriched from blood (not recorded which). V and J are TRBV3-1 (or the pseudogene TRBV3-2) and TRBJ2-1; 8 bases map to TRBD1. This TCR was sampled from a human donor with acute COVID-19. The donor label of this sample is uncertain. The CDR3 loop reads CASSPVDREYNEQFF. CDR3 DNA sequence: TGTGCCAGCAGCCCCGTGGACAGGGAGTACAATGAGCAGTTCTTC.